The rows below give T cell receptor beta chains drawn from one sample of a study of lymphopenia after photon versus proton radiotherapy. The method was immunoSEQ multiplex PCR; TCRdb's version includes in-frame clones alone and lacks a portion of them. The sample lists about 64,000 clones, roughly 90% seen once, with around 13% in the top ten. Here the sequenced sample was peripheral blood, taken from a patient treated with proton-based radiotherapy. The receptors stem from a man aged 80 or over with esophageal cancer. The CDR3 runs from the conserved cysteine through the conserved F or W. D genes are given only for firm matches. Some rows mark clone size as missing; the rest say once, few, many or name a class of expanded clone.

size	V	J	D	DNA	CDR3
NA	TRBV6-5	TRBJ2-5	NA	TGTGCCAGCAGTTACTACCTAGGGGAGACCCAGTACTTC	CASSYYLGETQYF
NA	TRBV19	TRBJ2-2	TRBD2	TGTGCCAGTAGTATAATGGGACTAGCGGGGGGGCCGGGTATCACCGGGGAGCTGTTTTTT	CASSIMGLAGGPGITGELFF
NA	TRBV6-5	TRBJ2-2	TRBD2	TGTGCCAGCAGTTTACTAGCGGGAGGCACCGGGGAGCTGTTTTTT	CASSLLAGGTGELFF
few	TRBV7-6	TRBJ1-4	NA	TGTGCCAGCAGCTTAGCCCCCCTCAGGGCCTATAATGAAAAACTGTTTTTT	CASSLAPLRAYNEKLFF
NA	TRBV4-3	TRBJ1-1	TRBD1	TGCGCCAGCAGCCTGAAACAGGGGGGCACTGAAGCTTTCTTT	CASSLKQGGTEAFF
NA	TRBV5-1	TRBJ2-2	TRBD1	TGCGCCAGCAGCTTGGGGGACAGGCACACCGGGGAGCTGTTTTTT	CASSLGDRHTGELFF
NA	TRBV18	TRBJ1-1	NA	TGTGCCAGCTCACCAAATCTTGAGGATGAAGCTTTCTTT	CASSPNLEDEAFF
NA	TRBV29-1	TRBJ2-2	NA	TGCAGCGCACTACAGGGTGTAGGTACCGGGGAGCTGTTTTTT	CSALQGVGTGELFF
NA	TRBV4-1	TRBJ2-6	NA	TGCGCCAGCAGCCAAGATAGGGTCGGTGGGGCCAACGTCCTGACTTTC	CASSQDRVGGANVLTF
NA	TRBV5-1	TRBJ1-2	NA	TGCGCCAGCAGCCAGGTTTCGACCTATGGCTACACCTTC	CASSQVSTYGYTF
NA	TRBV28	TRBJ2-7	TRBD2	TGTGCCAGCAGTTTATTCAGGCTAGCGGGGGGCGGGGACGAGCAGTACTTC	CASSLFRLAGGGDEQYF
NA	TRBV6-5	TRBJ1-5	NA	TGTGCCAGCAGCCTTAGTCTTAATCAGCCCCAGCATTTT	CASSLSLNQPQHF